The entry below gives a single T cell receptor (beta chain) sequence along with its context. Its antigen is currently not known. No much larger clone is present one base from it, and per-base qualities are unavailable. CDR3 length: 19 amino acids, cysteine to phenylalanine. Only the CDR3 part of the read is kept: 57 bases, read in frame from the first base. The germline V gene provides CDR1 SGDLS and CDR2 YYNGEE. Compared with germline, V lacks 0 bases and J lacks 2 bases; bases without a gene match: 9. To sequence the TCRbeta CDR3 region, genomic DNA was isolated from the sorted cells. The immunoSEQ Assay was used for sequencing of TCRbeta CDR3 regions. The source is immuneACCESS, and TCRdb retained only in-frame sequences with V and J called. Part of the clones is not carried over; for the studies checked, unresolved V genes explain less than half of this, and the remainder is unexplained. This sample lists roughly 60,000 clones; 85% were detected once. The ten largest make up over 2.5% of the sample.

This sample was included in a study of OX40 agonist ivuxolimab in advanced cancers. With regard to the full study: The costimulatory receptor OX40 (CD134) was targeted by ivuxolimab, a fully human IgG2 agonistic monoclonal antibody. Intravenous ivuxolimab was administered to patients every 2 weeks at six dose levels: 0.01, 0.1, 0.3, 1.5, 3 and 10 mg/kg. Of the roughly 52 dose-escalation patients, hepatocellular carcinoma was present in some 19, melanoma in around 15, renal cell carcinoma in 9 and head and neck cancer in 9. The dose-escalation cohort was roughly 87% male with a mean age of about 60 years, ranging from roughly 20 to 80. Prior anti-PD-1, anti-PD-L1 or anti-CTLA-4 therapy was permitted, and about 40% of dose-escalation patients had received checkpoint inhibitors. Partial responses occurred in three dose-escalation patients: two with cutaneous melanoma and one with hepatocellular carcinoma. Peripheral TCRbeta sequencing was intended to test whether TCR sequence diversity was altered and clonal T-cell expansion was caused by ivuxolimab. The paper describes the monotherapy dose-escalation part (N of about 50 patients) of the phase I trial of ivuxolimab. Overall results and qualifications from the work: Antigen specificity was not determined for the clonally expanded peripheral T cells. After ivuxolimab, more expanded clones were found on average in CD8+ T cells than in CD4+ T cells. In partial responders in the 0.1-3.0 mg/kg groups, normalized peripheral clonal expansion was found to be among the lowest, especially among CD8+ T cells. Low levels of normalized T-cell clonal expansion were also seen in some patients who did not respond. At doses of 0.1 to 3.0 mg/kg, clonal expansion of both CD4+ and CD8+ blood T cells was observed from baseline to week 6.

Patients with a history of autoimmune disease or receiving systemic immunosuppression were excluded from the trial. In every dose cohort, peripheral blood was drawn for TCR sequencing at baseline, cycle 4 day 1, and cycle 7 day 1. Samples came from an open-label, multicenter, first-in-human phase I dose-escalation trial of ivuxolimab. Adults with locally advanced or metastatic melanoma, renal cell carcinoma, hepatocellular carcinoma or head and neck squamous cell carcinoma were enrolled in the trial. CD4+ and CD8+ T cells were sorted separately from peripheral blood before TCR sequencing. The rearranged chain carries TRBV9 and TRBJ2-3, with 13 junctional bases fitting TRBD2. The sequencing used CD4+ or CD8+ T cells sorted from blood, collected in a trial of the OX40 agonist ivuxolimab. The source of this sequence is an adult with an advanced solid tumor such as melanoma, head and neck, liver or kidney cancer. The nucleotides are TGTGCCAGCAGCGTAGATGGACTAGCGGGGGCCTATGACACAGATACGCAGTATTTT. It specifies CASSVDGLAGAYDTDTQYF. Joined to the reference TRBV9 and TRBJ2-3 proteins, this CDR3 gives the full variable domain: DSGVTQTPKHLITATGQRVTLRCSPRSGDLSVYWYQQSLDQGLQFLIQYYNGEERAKGNILERFSAQQFPDLHSELNLSSLELGDSALYFCASSVDGLAGAYDTDTQYFGPGTRLTVL.